What follows describes a single TCR beta chain. The antigen is unknown. The study treated chemo-refractory metastatic non-small-cell lung cancer patients with focal radiation plus ipilimumab CTLA-4 blockade. The data were taken from a study of radiotherapy plus CTLA-4 blockade in lung cancer. Turning to the study itself: Among enrolled patients, roughly 18% responded and around 30% achieved disease control. Study-wide findings and caveats: Following radiotherapy plus ipilimumab, tumor-derived TCR clones expanded in the blood. Response was reportedly best predicted by early blood T cell clone dynamics, with interferon-beta.

TCRdb's copy holds only in-frame clones and misses some; the assay was immunoSEQ multiplex PCR. The sample records around 110,000 clones, more than 75% being singletons. The sample was peripheral blood, taken from a patient treated with radiotherapy plus ipilimumab. This receptor was taken from a human donor with non-small cell lung cancer that progressed on radiotherapy plus ipilimumab. Some clones in this sample may be carry-over from other donors' samples.

The CDR3 protein is CASSQDLEAGGAFF. The CDR3 DNA follows: TGCGCCAGCAGCCAAGATTTAGAGGCAGGGGGAGCTTTCTTT. This chain uses TRBV4-3 with TRBJ1-1, with 7 bases aligning to TRBD1. There are 14 residues in the CDR3. V dropped 0 bases and J dropped 10; count of bases not matched to a gene: 8. Looked up from germline, CDR1 is LGHNA and CDR2 is YSLEER.